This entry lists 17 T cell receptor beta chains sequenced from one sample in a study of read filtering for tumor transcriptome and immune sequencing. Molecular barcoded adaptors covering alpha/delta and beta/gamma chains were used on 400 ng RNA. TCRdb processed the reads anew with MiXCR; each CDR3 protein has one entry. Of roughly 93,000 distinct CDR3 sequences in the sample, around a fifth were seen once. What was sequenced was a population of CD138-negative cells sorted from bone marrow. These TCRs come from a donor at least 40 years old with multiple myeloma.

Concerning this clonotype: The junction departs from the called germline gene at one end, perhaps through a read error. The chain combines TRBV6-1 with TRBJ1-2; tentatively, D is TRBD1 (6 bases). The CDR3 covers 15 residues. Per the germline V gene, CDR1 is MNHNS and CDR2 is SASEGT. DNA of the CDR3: TGTGCCAGCAGTGAACCCACTTGGGGGCTCTATGGCTTCACCTTC. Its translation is CASSEPTWGLYGFTF.

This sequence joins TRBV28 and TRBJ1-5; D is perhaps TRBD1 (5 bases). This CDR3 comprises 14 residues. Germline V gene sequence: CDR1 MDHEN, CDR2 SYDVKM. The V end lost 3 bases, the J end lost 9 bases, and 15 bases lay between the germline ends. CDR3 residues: CASSFLTGRMPQHF. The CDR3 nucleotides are TGTGCCAGCAGTTTCTTAACAGGCCGAATGCCCCAGCATTTT.

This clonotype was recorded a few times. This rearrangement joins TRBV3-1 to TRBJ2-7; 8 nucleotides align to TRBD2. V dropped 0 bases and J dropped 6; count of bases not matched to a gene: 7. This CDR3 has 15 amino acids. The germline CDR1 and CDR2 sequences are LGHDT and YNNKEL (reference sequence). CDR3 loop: CASSQDRTGGREQYF. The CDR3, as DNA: TGTGCCAGCAGCCAAGATCGGACGGGAGGGCGCGAGCAGTACTTC.

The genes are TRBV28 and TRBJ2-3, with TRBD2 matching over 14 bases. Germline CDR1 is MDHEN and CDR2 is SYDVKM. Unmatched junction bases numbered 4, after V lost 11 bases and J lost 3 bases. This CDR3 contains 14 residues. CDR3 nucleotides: TGTGCCGTGGGACTAGCGGGGGTGACAGATACGCAGTATTTT. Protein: CAVGLAGVTDTQYF.

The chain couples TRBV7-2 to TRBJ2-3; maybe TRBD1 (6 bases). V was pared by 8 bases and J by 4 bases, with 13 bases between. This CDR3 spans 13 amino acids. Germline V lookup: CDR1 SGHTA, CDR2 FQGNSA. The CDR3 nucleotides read TGTGCCAGCGCCAGGGACAACGCAGATACGCAGTATTTT. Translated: CASARDNADTQYF.

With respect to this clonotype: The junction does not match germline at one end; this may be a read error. The CDR3 is CARSPDPRGDEKPFF. The DNA of the CDR3 is TGTGCCCGCAGCCCAGACCCCAGAGGAGATGAAAAACCGTTTTTT. V gene TRBV7-8 combines with J gene TRBJ1-4; D gene ambiguous. The germline gives CDR1 SGHVS, CDR2 FQNEAQ. There are 15 residues in the CDR3.

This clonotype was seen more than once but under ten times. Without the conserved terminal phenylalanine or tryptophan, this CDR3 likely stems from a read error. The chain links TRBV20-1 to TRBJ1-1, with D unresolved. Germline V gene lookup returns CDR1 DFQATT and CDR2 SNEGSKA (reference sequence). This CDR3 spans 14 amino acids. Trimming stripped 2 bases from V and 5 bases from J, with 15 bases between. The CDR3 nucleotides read TGCAGTGCTAGAAAAGGGTTGGGGAGAACTGAAGCTTTCCTT. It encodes CSARKGLGRTEAFL.

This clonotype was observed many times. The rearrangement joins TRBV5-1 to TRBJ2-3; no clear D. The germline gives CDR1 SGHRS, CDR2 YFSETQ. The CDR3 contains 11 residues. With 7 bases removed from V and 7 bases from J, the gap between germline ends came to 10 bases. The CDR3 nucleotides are TGCGCCAGCGCCCTGGCTAATACGCAGTATTTT. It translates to CASALANTQYF.

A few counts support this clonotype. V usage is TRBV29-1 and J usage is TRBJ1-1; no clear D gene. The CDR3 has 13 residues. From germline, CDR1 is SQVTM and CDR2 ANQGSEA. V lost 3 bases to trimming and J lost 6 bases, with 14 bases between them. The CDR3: CSVDMVGGPEAFF. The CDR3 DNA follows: TGCAGCGTTGACATGGTAGGCGGGCCTGAAGCTTTCTTT.

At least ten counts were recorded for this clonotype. CDR3: CASSHRGRITEAFF. CDR3 sequence (DNA): TGTGCCAGCAGCCACAGGGGGCGGATCACTGAAGCTTTCTTT. The V call is TRBV5-8, the J call TRBJ1-1; 9 nucleotides match TRBD1. V trimming: 4 bases; J trimming: 4 bases; junction bases outside the gene matches: 5. The CDR3 is made up of 14 amino acids. Per germline, CDR1 SGHTS and CDR2 YDEGEE.

CDR3 DNA sequence: TGTGCCAGCAGCCTCATTAACCGGGGGACAGGGGACCCTGGAAACACCATATATTTT. This codes for CASSLINRGTGDPGNTIYF. The chain is built from TRBV4-2 and TRBJ1-3, with 10 bases lining up with TRBD1. The CDR3 is 19 amino acids. Germline CDR1 LGHNA, CDR2 YNFKEQ. V dropped 4 bases and J dropped 2; count of bases not matched to a gene: 14.

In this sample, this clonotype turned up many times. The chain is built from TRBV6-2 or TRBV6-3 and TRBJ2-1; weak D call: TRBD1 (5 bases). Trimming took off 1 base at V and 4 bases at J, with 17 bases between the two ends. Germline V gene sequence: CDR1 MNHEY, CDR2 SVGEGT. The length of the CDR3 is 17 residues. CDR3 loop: CASSYLTSTDIYNEQFF. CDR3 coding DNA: TGTGCCAGCAGTTACTTAACCTCGACAGATATATACAATGAGCAGTTCTTC.

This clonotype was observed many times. CDR3 region: CSARARDGATDSYYEQYF. CDR3 coding DNA: TGCAGTGCTAGAGCCAGGGATGGGGCTACAGACTCATACTACGAGCAGTACTTC. The chain combines TRBV20-1 with TRBJ2-7; a possible D gene is TRBD1 (5 bases). This CDR3 has 18 amino acids. The V gene lost 1 base and the J gene lost 3 bases, with 25 bases spanning the gap. Germline values: CDR1 DFQATT, CDR2 SNEGSKA (reference sequence).

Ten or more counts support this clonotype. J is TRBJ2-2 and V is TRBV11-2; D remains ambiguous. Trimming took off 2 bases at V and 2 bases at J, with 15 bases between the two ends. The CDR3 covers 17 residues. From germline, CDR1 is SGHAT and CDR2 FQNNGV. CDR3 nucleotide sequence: TGTGCCAGCAGCTTATTATCCTTCAACCTTAACACCGGGGAGCTGTTTTTT. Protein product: CASSLLSFNLNTGELFF.

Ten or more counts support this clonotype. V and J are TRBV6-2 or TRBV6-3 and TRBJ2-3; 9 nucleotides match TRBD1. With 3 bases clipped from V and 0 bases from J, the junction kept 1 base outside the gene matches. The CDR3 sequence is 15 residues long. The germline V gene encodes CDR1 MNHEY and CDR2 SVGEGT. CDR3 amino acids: CASSYGTGSTDTQYF. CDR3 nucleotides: TGTGCCAGCAGTTATGGGACAGGGAGCACAGATACGCAGTATTTT.

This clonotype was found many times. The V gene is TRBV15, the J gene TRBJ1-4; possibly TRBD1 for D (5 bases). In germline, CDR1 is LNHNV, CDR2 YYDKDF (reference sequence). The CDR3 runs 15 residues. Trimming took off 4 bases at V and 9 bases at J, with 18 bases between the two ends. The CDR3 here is CATSNGGTEEKKLFF. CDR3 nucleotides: TGTGCCACCAGCAATGGGGGGACGGAGGAAAAAAAACTGTTTTTT.

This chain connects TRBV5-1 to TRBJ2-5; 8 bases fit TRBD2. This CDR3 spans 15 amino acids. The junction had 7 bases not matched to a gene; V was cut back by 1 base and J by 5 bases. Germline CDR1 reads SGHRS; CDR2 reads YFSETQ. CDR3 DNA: TGCGCCAGCAGCTTGATCCCGGGGGGGCCGGAGACCCAGTACTTC. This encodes CASSLIPGGPETQYF.